This entry describes one TCR beta chain. Each donor was a Caucasian adult residing in Nashville, Tennessee. The sample originates from a study of shared clonotypes between healthy human individuals. V dropped 4 bases and J dropped 4 bases, with 11 bases sitting between them. CDR1 ENHRY and CDR2 SYGVKD come from the germline V gene. The CDR3 runs to 13 residues. The protocol was immunoSEQ multiplex PCR, while the TCRdb copy is restricted to in-frame clones and leaves out a portion. The sample lists over 2 million clones; around 95% were seen once. The chain is built from TRBV10-3 and TRBJ2-7; D gene unclear. This sequence originates from a man in his late teens or twenties in good health. What was sequenced was naive CD4+ T cells sorted from blood. Subset indicated: CD45RA+ positively selected. CDR3 region: CAISADTKYEQYF. Here the CDR3 DNA reads TGTGCCATCAGTGCGGATACCAAGTACGAGCAGTACTTC.